This T cell receptor (beta chain) was documented in a study of somatic mutations in cytotoxic T cells in rheumatoid arthritis. Study conclusions and caveats: No age-related increase in CD8+ clonality was seen in healthy controls, but one was seen in rheumatoid arthritis patients.

Sequencing used immunoSEQ multiplex PCR; TCRdb keeps in-frame clones, though not all of them. The sample gives several thousand clones, 60% to 85% of which show up once; 30% is in the top ten. There are a few counts of this clone. Its antigen is undetermined. V shed 4 bases and J shed 5 bases, with 11 bases lying between them. This CDR3 region has 13 residues. Looked up from germline, CDR1 is MGHRA and CDR2 is YSYEKL. The TCR sequence derives from a woman aged 65 to 85 with rheumatoid arthritis. Sequencing used CD8+ T cells sorted from blood, obtained at a follow-up visit. The V gene is TRBV4-1, the J gene TRBJ1-2; possibly TRBD1 for D (6 bases). This chain's CDR3 is CASSPPGEYGYTF. CDR3 DNA sequence: TGCGCCAGCAGCCCTCCAGGGGAGTATGGCTACACCTTC.